This is a list of T cell receptor beta chains from one sample in a study of control samples from healthy donors and cancer patients. TCRdb keeps only in-frame clones here, not all; method: immunoSEQ multiplex PCR. The table includes about 120,000 clones, roughly 87% detected once. Material: blood. The receptors were gathered from a man aged 18 to 29 in good health. Each CDR3 is given with its conserved first and last residue. Fields, in order: CDR3 protein, V gene, J gene.

cdr3_aa: CAISEPGGGSGTEAFF; v_call: TRBV10-3; j_call: TRBJ1-1
cdr3_aa: CASSLRGRPQETQYF; v_call: TRBV27; j_call: TRBJ2-5
cdr3_aa: CASSLVGAGQQFF; v_call: TRBV7-2; j_call: TRBJ2-1
cdr3_aa: CASSWTGSYGYTF; v_call: TRBV6-5; j_call: TRBJ1-2
cdr3_aa: CASSLGANSYEQYF; v_call: TRBV5-6; j_call: TRBJ2-7
cdr3_aa: CASTREGLAGKNEQFF; v_call: TRBV5-1; j_call: TRBJ2-1
cdr3_aa: CASSPGTAINQPQHF; v_call: TRBV6-6; j_call: TRBJ1-5
cdr3_aa: CASSQGQGNQPQHF; v_call: TRBV18; j_call: TRBJ1-5
cdr3_aa: CASSFYTGRTDTQYF; v_call: TRBV28; j_call: TRBJ2-3
cdr3_aa: CASSQANRDNTEAFF; v_call: TRBV4-3; j_call: TRBJ1-1
cdr3_aa: CASSPTSGGDTQYF; v_call: TRBV18; j_call: TRBJ2-3
cdr3_aa: CASSASGQGSRGYTF; v_call: TRBV11-2; j_call: TRBJ1-2
cdr3_aa: CASTTTGGGAGELFF; v_call: TRBV5-4; j_call: TRBJ2-2
cdr3_aa: CASSPGTGGDYGYTF; v_call: TRBV18; j_call: TRBJ1-2
cdr3_aa: CASSSPSTIYGYTF; v_call: TRBV7-9; j_call: TRBJ1-2
cdr3_aa: CASSPQGNTEAFF; v_call: TRBV6-5; j_call: TRBJ1-1
cdr3_aa: CASGLGQGNTGELFF; v_call: TRBV12-5; j_call: TRBJ2-2
cdr3_aa: CASSPTGKKLFF; v_call: TRBV9; j_call: TRBJ1-4
cdr3_aa: CASSVKGRNEKLFF; v_call: TRBV9; j_call: TRBJ1-4
cdr3_aa: CASRTSGGGVNEQFF; v_call: TRBV6-5; j_call: TRBJ2-1
cdr3_aa: CASSLRQTNTEAFF; v_call: TRBV28; j_call: TRBJ1-1
cdr3_aa: CASSLSGTGRADTQYF; v_call: TRBV27; j_call: TRBJ2-3
cdr3_aa: CASSQRGSGNQPQHF; v_call: TRBV3-1/TRBV3-2; j_call: TRBJ1-5
cdr3_aa: CATSREQANYEQYF; v_call: TRBV15; j_call: TRBJ2-7
cdr3_aa: CASSGSLWGVGGYTF; v_call: TRBV25-1; j_call: TRBJ1-2
cdr3_aa: CASSFKSDEQYF; v_call: TRBV12-3/TRBV12-4; j_call: TRBJ2-7
cdr3_aa: CASSIGTSGFPYNEQFF; v_call: TRBV19; j_call: TRBJ2-1
cdr3_aa: CASSQWAGQGFLTYEQYF; v_call: TRBV16; j_call: TRBJ2-7
cdr3_aa: CASSISATASGNTIYF; v_call: TRBV19; j_call: TRBJ1-3